The rows below give T cell receptor beta chains drawn from one sample of a study of blood T cell repertoires in COVID-19. The data were produced by immunoSEQ multiplex PCR, yet TCRdb's version contains in-frame clones alone and is incomplete. The table has just over 70,000 clones, more than 75% seen once; the top ten hold 7% to 9%. The material sequenced was peripheral blood. All receptors come from a human donor in a cohort sampled during active COVID-19. Each CDR3 is given with its conserved first and last residue. Fields, in order: clone size, V gene, J gene, D gene, CDR3 DNA, CDR3 protein. A D gene is named only where the DNA matches it firmly. Size is omitted from some rows. Given values are once, few, many or a class for expanded clones.

>NA|TRBV10-2|TRBJ1-3|TRBD1
TGCGCCAGCAGTTATGTGGGACAGGGGGCCGGTGGAAACACCATATATTTT
CASSYVGQGAGGNTIYF
>NA|TRBV13|TRBJ1-5|NA
TGTGCCAGCAGCTTAGGCCGCGGGCCCCAGCATTTT
CASSLGRGPQHF
>NA|TRBV19|TRBJ1-2|NA
TGTGCCAGTAGTATATGGCTTGCTAACTATGGCTACACCTTC
CASSIWLANYGYTF
>NA|TRBV28|TRBJ1-4|NA
TGTGCCAGCACATTTTACCGGGCGGGGGGCGAAAGTGAAAAACTGTTTTTT
CASTFYRAGGESEKLFF
>few|TRBV2|TRBJ1-3|NA
TGTGCCAGCAGATCTGACAGCTCCCCGGGAAACACCATATATTTT
CASRSDSSPGNTIYF
>few|TRBV7-2|TRBJ1-2|NA
TGTGCCAGCAGCTTAGTACACAACTATGGCTACACCTTC
CASSLVHNYGYTF
>NA|TRBV6-5|TRBJ2-7|NA
TGTGCGGTAGGGGTACCTCCCTACGAGCAGTACTTC
CAVGVPPYEQYF
>NA|TRBV9|TRBJ2-7|TRBD2
TGTGCCAGCGCAAGGGGCGGGGGGCCGTCCTACGAGCAGTACTTC
CASARGGGPSYEQYF
>once|TRBV3-1/TRBV3-2|TRBJ1-3|NA
TGTGCCAGCAGCGGTCAGGGAAACACCATATATTTT
CASSGQGNTIYF
>NA|TRBV24-1|TRBJ2-7|NA
TGTGCCACCGGCCAGGGTGGAATGTACGAGCAGTACTTC
CATGQGGMYEQYF
>NA|TRBV2|TRBJ1-4|TRBD1
TGTGCCAGCAGCTGGACAGGGTTTAATGAAAAACTGTTTTTT
CASSWTGFNEKLFF
>NA|TRBV28|TRBJ1-1|NA
TGTGCCAGCAGTAGAAGAGTTGAAGCTTTCTTT
CASSRRVEAFF
>NA|TRBV4-2|TRBJ1-2|TRBD1
TGTGCCAGCACCGGGGACAGAGCGTATGGCTACACCTTC
CASTGDRAYGYTF
>once|TRBV6-1|TRBJ1-4|NA
TGTGCCAGCAGTGAAGAGGGGGGGCCGGGACTTCGAAAACTGTTTTTT
CASSEEGGPGLRKLFF
>NA|TRBV7-9|TRBJ2-7|NA
TGTGCCAGCAGACGGGACTCCATCTCCTACGAGCAGTACTTC
CASRRDSISYEQYF
>NA|TRBV11-1|TRBJ2-1|TRBD2
TGTGCCAGCACGACTAGCGGGGGGGACAATGAGCAGTTCTTC
CASTTSGGDNEQFF
>NA|TRBV29-1|TRBJ1-1|NA
TGCAGCGTTGGTGGGGGACAACGGAACACTGAAGCTTTCTTT
CSVGGGQRNTEAFF
>NA|TRBV27|TRBJ1-2|TRBD1
TGTGCCAGTAAAGACAGGGGCCTACAGGGCTACACCTTC
CASKDRGLQGYTF
>medium-sized|TRBV12-3/TRBV12-4|TRBJ1-1|NA
TGTGCCAGCAGTTTTGGAGGGGAGCAAGCTTTCTTT
CASSFGGEQAFF
>NA|TRBV5-1|TRBJ1-1|TRBD1
TGCGCCAGCCGGGACAGGGAATGGGCGAACACTGAAGCTTTCTTT
CASRDREWANTEAFF
>NA|TRBV20-1|TRBJ1-2|NA
TGCAGTGCTAGTAGTATAGGGTGGGGCTTGGGAGGCTACACCTTC
CSASSIGWGLGGYTF
>NA|TRBV5-4|TRBJ2-7|NA
TGTGCCAGCAGTTTCCCTGGGGCCGGATCAGGCCCCTACGAGCAGTACTTC
CASSFPGAGSGPYEQYF
>NA|TRBV5-1|TRBJ1-1|TRBD1
TGCGCCAGCAGCTTGGCTACAGGGGGGACTCTCAACACTGAAGCTTTCTTT
CASSLATGGTLNTEAFF
>NA|TRBV28|TRBJ2-7|TRBD1
TGTGCCAGCAGTCTGAAGGCCAGCTTCCGGGACAGGGTCTCCTACGAGCAGTACTTC
CASSLKASFRDRVSYEQYF
>NA|TRBV11-2|TRBJ2-7|TRBD2
TGTGCCAGCAGCTTACGACCTTATAGCGGGGGACCTTCCTACGAGCAGTACTTC
CASSLRPYSGGPSYEQYF
>NA|TRBV10-3|TRBJ2-7|TRBD1
TGTGCCAACGGGACAGGACCGTACGAGCAGTACTTC
CANGTGPYEQYF
>once|TRBV19|TRBJ2-3|TRBD1
TGTGCCAGTAGAGGACAGGGGTTTGGCACAGATACGCAGTATTTT
CASRGQGFGTDTQYF
>NA|TRBV30|TRBJ2-7|NA
TGTGCCTGGAGTGTACTGGAGTACGAGCAGTACTTC
CAWSVLEYEQYF
>NA|TRBV11-2|TRBJ1-1|TRBD1
TGTGCCAGCAGCTTCCCAGGGGGCCGCACTGAAGCTTTCTTT
CASSFPGGRTEAFF
>NA|TRBV7-8|TRBJ2-7|TRBD1
TGTGCCAGCAGCCATTCGGGACAGCTCTACGAGCAGTACTTC
CASSHSGQLYEQYF
>NA|TRBV5-5|TRBJ1-4|TRBD1
TGTGCCAGCAGCTTGGTACAGGGGACGAATGAAAAACTGTTTTTT
CASSLVQGTNEKLFF
>NA|TRBV24-1|TRBJ2-6|NA
TGTGCCACCAGTCAACGCAATAGTAGTCGGGCCAACGTCCTGACTTTC
CATSQRNSSRANVLTF